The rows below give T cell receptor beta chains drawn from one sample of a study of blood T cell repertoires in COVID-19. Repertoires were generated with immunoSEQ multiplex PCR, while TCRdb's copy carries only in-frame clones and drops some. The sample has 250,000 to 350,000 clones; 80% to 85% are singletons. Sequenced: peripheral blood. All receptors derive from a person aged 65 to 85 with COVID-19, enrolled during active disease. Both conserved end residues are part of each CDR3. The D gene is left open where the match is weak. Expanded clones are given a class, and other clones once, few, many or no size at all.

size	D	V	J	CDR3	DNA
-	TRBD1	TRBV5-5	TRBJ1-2	CASRRMGQGAMGYTF	TGTGCCAGCAGACGGATGGGGCAGGGGGCGATGGGCTACACCTTC
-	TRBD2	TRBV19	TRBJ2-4	CASSVSGSGGKNIQYF	TGTGCCAGTAGTGTTAGCGGGAGCGGTGGCAAAAACATTCAGTACTTC
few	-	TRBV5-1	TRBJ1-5	CASSLEGGGSNQPQHF	TGCGCCAGCAGCTTGGAAGGAGGTGGGAGCAATCAGCCCCAGCATTTT
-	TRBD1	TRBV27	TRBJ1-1	CASSLQTGGLNTEAFF	TGTGCCAGCAGTTTGCAAACAGGGGGCTTGAACACTGAAGCTTTCTTT
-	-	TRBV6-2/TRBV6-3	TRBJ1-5	CASSYSRGQPQHF	TGTGCCAGCAGTTACTCCCGCGGTCAGCCCCAGCATTTT
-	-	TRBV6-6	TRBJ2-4	CASRIPGQKNIQYF	TGTGCCAGCAGAATTCCCGGACAGAAAAACATTCAGTACTTC
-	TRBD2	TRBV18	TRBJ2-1	CASSPRVAGNYNEQFF	TGTGCCAGCTCACCACGGGTAGCGGGGAATTACAATGAGCAGTTCTTC
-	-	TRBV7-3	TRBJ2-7	CATHLPAGGSYEQYF	TGTGCCACCCACCTACCGGCGGGCGGGTCCTACGAGCAGTACTTC
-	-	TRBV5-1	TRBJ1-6	CASRGDGNNSPLHF	TGCGCCAGCAGGGGAGACGGAAATAATTCACCCCTCCACTTT
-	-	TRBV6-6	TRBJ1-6	CASSLENSPLHF	TGTGCCAGCAGCCTGGAGAATTCACCCCTCCACTTT
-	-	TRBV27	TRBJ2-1	CASRRQTYNEQFF	TGTGCCAGCCGGAGGCAGACCTACAATGAGCAGTTCTTC
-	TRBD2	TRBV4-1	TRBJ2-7	CASSQALRTSGSTYEQYF	TGCGCCAGCAGCCAGGCTCTAAGGACTAGCGGGAGCACGTACGAGCAGTACTTC
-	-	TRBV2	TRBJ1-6	CASSEGGGF	TGTGCCAGCAGTGAAGGAGGGGGCTTT
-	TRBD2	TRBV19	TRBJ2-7	CASSIVVAAERGYEQYF	TGTGCCAGTAGTATAGTTGTGGCGGCCGAGCGGGGCTACGAGCAGTACTTC
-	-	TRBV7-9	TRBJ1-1	CASSRGEGLEAFF	TGTGCCAGCAGCCGAGGGGAGGGCCTCGAAGCTTTCTTT
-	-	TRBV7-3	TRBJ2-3	CASSVPGDLTQYF	TGTGCCAGCAGCGTTCCAGGGGACCTAACGCAGTATTTT
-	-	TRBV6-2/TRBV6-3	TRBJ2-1	CASSNLYSYNEQFF	TGTGCCAGCAGTAACCTGTACAGTTACAATGAGCAGTTCTTC